What follows are 11 T cell receptor beta chains derived from one specimen sequenced in a study of a mutant IDH1 vaccine in newly diagnosed glioma. Stated time point: baseline, week 1 (first vaccination visit). This sample's treatment: pre-vaccination baseline after standard-of-care therapy. Sequencing was performed with immunoSEQ multiplex PCR; in TCRdb, only in-frame clones are kept and a portion is missing. Here the sample spans fewer than 65,000 clones, more than 60% being singletons. The sample was PBMCs, taken from a glioma patient treated with radiotherapy, temozolomide or both. The receptors were gathered from a woman aged 40 to 50 with glioma.

The chain is built from TRBV18 and TRBJ1-6, with D possibly matching TRBD1 (5 bases). Trimming took off 1 base at V and 7 bases at J, with 23 bases between the two ends. Germline V gene data show CDR1 as KGHSH and CDR2 as LQKENI. The CDR3 length is 19 residues. CDR3 in amino acids: CASSPLLGTNVGPNSPLHF. The CDR3 DNA reads as TGTGCCAGCTCACCACTCCTAGGGACCAATGTCGGGCCAAATTCACCCCTCCACTTT. Complete variable domain (other parts from reference TRBV18 and TRBJ1-6): NAGVMQNPRHLVRRRGQEARLRCSPMKGHSHVYWYRQLPEEGLKFMVYLQKENIIDESGMPKERFSAEFPKEGPSILRIQQVVRGDSAAYFCASSPLLGTNVGPNSPLHFGNGTRLTVT.

This clone was seen only a few times. The rearrangement uses TRBV9 and TRBJ1-4; D gene ambiguous. Germline V CDR1 and CDR2: SGDLS, YYNGEE. V lost 7 bases to trimming and J lost 6 bases, with 19 bases between them. The CDR3 is 15 residues long. Here the CDR3 DNA reads TGTGCCAGCGGGGATCAGGCGTACTCGGATGAAAAACTGTTTTTT. Amino acid sequence: CASGDQAYSDEKLFF.

V and J are TRBV2 and TRBJ1-5; the match to TRBD1 covers 7 bases. V lost 6 bases and J lost 1; bases outside the gene matches: 6. CDR1 and CDR2 (germline): SNHLY, FYNNEI. The CDR3 has 15 amino acids. CDR3 in DNA: TGTGCCAGCAGAGACAGGGTCACGAGCAATCAGCCCCAGCATTTT. Its protein is CASRDRVTSNQPQHF.

This clone was picked up a small number of times. The CDR3 DNA is TGCGCCAGCAGTCAAGATACGAGGGCCGGGGAGCTGTTTTTT. Translating it yields CASSQDTRAGELFF. The V and J genes are TRBV23-1 and TRBJ2-2, with TRBD2 as a possible D gene (5 bases). TRBV23-1 falls under the ORF class, with uncertain function. V was shortened by 2 bases and J by 6 bases, with 10 bases between the two germline ends. The CDR3 is 14 residues long.

This clone has only a few counts. The genes are TRBV5-5 and TRBJ2-2, with 7 bases identical to TRBD1. The CDR3 has 13 residues. Germline trimming cut 4 bases from V and 7 bases from J; bases unmatched to any gene: 4. Germline CDR1 is SGHKS and CDR2 is YYEKEE (reference sequence). The DNA for the CDR3 is TGTGCCAGCAGCCAGCGACAGGGCGGGGAGCTGTTTTTT. Residues: CASSQRQGGELFF.

The V call is TRBV19, the J call TRBJ2-3; TRBD2 might be the D (6 bases). V was pared by 4 bases and J by 2 bases, with 13 bases between. Germline CDR1 reads LNHDA; CDR2 reads SQIVND (reference sequence). The CDR3 has 15 residues. CDR3 in amino acids: CASSTGGLATDTQYF. CDR3 coding DNA: TGTGCCAGTAGTACCGGGGGTCTCGCCACAGATACGCAGTATTTT.

The chain has TRBV2 and TRBJ1-4, with D maybe TRBD1 (6 bases). Germline V gene sequence: CDR1 SNHLY, CDR2 FYNNEI. This CDR3 is built from 16 residues. V gave up 6 bases and J gave up 7 bases, with 21 bases separating them. The CDR3: CASRKAEAGVSEKLFF. In DNA form, the CDR3 reads TGTGCCAGCAGGAAAGCCGAGGCAGGGGTTTCTGAAAAACTGTTTTTT.

The CDR3 nucleotides are TGTGCCATCACCGAGGGGCGGAATCAGCCCCAGCATTTT. Translated: CAITEGRNQPQHF. The V gene is TRBV10-3, the J gene TRBJ1-5, with D possibly being TRBD1 (5 bases). CDR1 is ENHRY and CDR2 is SYGVKD in the germline V gene. V shed 7 bases and J shed 4 bases, with 11 bases lying between them. CDR3 length: 13 residues.

The J gene is TRBJ2-7, the V gene TRBV4-2; D is perhaps TRBD2 (7 bases). Germline assignment: CDR1 LGHNA and CDR2 YNFKEQ. Trimming shortened V by 2 bases and J by 2 bases, and 16 bases separated the two germline ends. There are 16 residues in the CDR3. CDR3 nucleotide sequence: TGTGCCAGCAGCCAACACGGGGGGACAAGGACCTACGAGCAGTACTTC. Protein sequence: CASSQHGGTRTYEQYF.

The gene calls are TRBV6-1 and TRBJ1-5; possible D gene TRBD1, 5 bases. The germline V and J ends were trimmed by 4 bases and 7 bases, with 8 bases remaining between them. CDR1 is MNHNS and CDR2 is SASEGT in the germline V gene. CDR3 length: 12 residues. The CDR3: CASSAGAQPQHF. CDR3 sequence (DNA): TGTGCCAGCAGTGCCGGGGCGCAGCCCCAGCATTTT.

V is TRBV5-1 and J is TRBJ1-2, with D unresolved. V lost 0 bases and J 2 bases, leaving 11 bases between the germline ends. CDR1 and CDR2 (germline): SGHRS, YFSETQ. CDR3 length: 15 amino acids. The CDR3 loop reads CASSLGLQLNYGYTF. The CDR3 DNA is TGCGCCAGCAGCTTGGGGCTACAGCTGAACTATGGCTACACCTTC.